These 3 T cell receptor beta chains share one sample of origin, sequenced in a study of T cell responses to AZD1222 COVID-19 vaccine. The protocol was immunoSEQ multiplex PCR, while the TCRdb copy is restricted to in-frame clones and leaves out a portion. The sample holds 150,000 to 200,000 clones, about nine tenths seen once. Sequences were derived from peripheral blood, sampled on day 0 of AZD1222 vaccination. These receptors were collected from an adult in good health.

The J gene is TRBJ2-3, the V gene TRBV7-2; 14 nucleotides align to TRBD2. The CDR3 runs 16 residues. The germline V gene encodes CDR1 SGHTA and CDR2 FQGNSA. The J segment lost 4 bases and the V segment lost 5 bases, leaving 5 bases of the junction unmatched. CDR3 sequence reads: CASSARLAGGSDTQYF. The CDR3 DNA is TGTGCCAGCAGCGCCCGACTAGCGGGGGGGTCAGATACGCAGTATTTT.

This chain joins TRBV7-8 and TRBJ1-1; 7 bases match TRBD1. Trimming removed 5 bases from V and 1 base from J; junction bases left unmatched: 10. CDR1 SGHVS and CDR2 FQNEAQ come from the germline V gene. The CDR3 consists of 16 residues. As DNA, the CDR3 is TGTGCCAGCAGCCCCTCCATCGACAGGGCGAACACTGAAGCTTTCTTT. Residues: CASSPSIDRANTEAFF.

J is TRBJ1-5 and V is TRBV10-2; 7 nucleotides match TRBD1. The ends lost 10 bases at V and 3 bases at J; junction bases unmatched: 6. This CDR3 is 13 amino acids long. Germline-derived CDR1 and CDR2 are WSHSY and SAAADI. Written as DNA, the CDR3 is TGCGCCATTTCGACAGGGTTCAATCAGCCCCAGCATTTT. Translating gives CAISTGFNQPQHF.